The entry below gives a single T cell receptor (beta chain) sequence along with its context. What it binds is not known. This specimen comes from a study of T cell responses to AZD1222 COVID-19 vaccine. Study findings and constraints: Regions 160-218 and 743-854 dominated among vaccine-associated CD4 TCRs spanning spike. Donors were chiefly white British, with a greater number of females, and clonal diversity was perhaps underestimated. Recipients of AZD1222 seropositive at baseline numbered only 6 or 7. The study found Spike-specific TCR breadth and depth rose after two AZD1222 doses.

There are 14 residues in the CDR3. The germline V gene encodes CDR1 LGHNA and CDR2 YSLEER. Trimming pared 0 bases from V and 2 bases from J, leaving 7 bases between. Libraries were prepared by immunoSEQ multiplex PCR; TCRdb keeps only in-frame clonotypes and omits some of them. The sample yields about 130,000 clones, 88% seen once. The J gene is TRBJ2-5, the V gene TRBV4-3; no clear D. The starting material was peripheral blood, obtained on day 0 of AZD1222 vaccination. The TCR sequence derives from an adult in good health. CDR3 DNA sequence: TGCGCCAGCAGCCAAGATCGGCAGCAAGAGACCCAGTACTTC. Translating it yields CASSQDRQQETQYF.